This T cell receptor (beta chain) was obtained from a study of blood T cell repertoires in COVID-19. At the level of the study: Samples taken during acute and convalescent COVID-19 were collected in the United States, Italy and Spain. T cells, B-cell-depleted T cells, or PBMCs supplied cDNA or gDNA.

Per the authors' pipeline: How many nucleated cells were present was estimated from reference gene primer amplification. The data were produced by immunoSEQ multiplex PCR, yet TCRdb's version contains in-frame clones alone and is incomplete. That table is the source of V, J and clone size, and D and trimming were worked out from the DNA. The sample carries approximately 23,000 clones, roughly 90% recorded once. V dropped 6 bases and J dropped 3 bases, with 11 bases sitting between them. CDR1 and CDR2 (germline): LNHDA, SQIVND (reference sequence). The CDR3 totals 13 residues. The TCR comes from a woman older than 75 with active COVID-19. The sample was peripheral blood. The chain couples TRBV19 to TRBJ1-1; D uncertain. The CDR3 DNA reads TGTGCCAGTAGCGACCCGGGGTACACTGAAGCTTTCTTT. Translation: CASSDPGYTEAFF.